This T cell receptor beta chain was identified in a study of glioma-infiltrating T cells after dendritic cell vaccination. Study summary: Three intradermal dendritic cell vaccine injections were given every two weeks.

V lost 8 bases and J 0 bases, leaving 13 bases between the germline ends. Germline V gene sequence: CDR1 SEHNR, CDR2 FQNEAQ (reference sequence). CDR3 length: 15 amino acids. No glioblastoma patient carried an isocitrate dehydrogenase mutation. Profiled with immunoSEQ multiplex PCR; TCRdb holds only in-frame clones, not every one. The table includes over 70,000 clones, about four fifths detected once. This clone was detected a few times. What it binds is unknown. Broader study findings: Complete blood and tumor specimen sets were limited to few patients.

The sequence came from a human donor with glioblastoma. The specimen was blood, collected before dendritic cell vaccination. The chain joins TRBV7-9 to TRBJ1-4; no definite D call. CDR3 residues: CASSLAGSTNEKLFF. The CDR3 DNA follows: TGTGCCAGCTCGTTGGCGGGGTCAACTAATGAAAAACTGTTTTTT. Complete variable domain (other parts from reference TRBV7-9 and TRBJ1-4): DTGVSQNPRHKITKRGQNVTFRCDPISEHNRLYWYRQTLGQGPEFLTYFQNEAQLEKSRLLSDRFSAERPKGSFSTLEIQRTEQGDSAMYLCASSLAGSTNEKLFFGSGTQLSVL.